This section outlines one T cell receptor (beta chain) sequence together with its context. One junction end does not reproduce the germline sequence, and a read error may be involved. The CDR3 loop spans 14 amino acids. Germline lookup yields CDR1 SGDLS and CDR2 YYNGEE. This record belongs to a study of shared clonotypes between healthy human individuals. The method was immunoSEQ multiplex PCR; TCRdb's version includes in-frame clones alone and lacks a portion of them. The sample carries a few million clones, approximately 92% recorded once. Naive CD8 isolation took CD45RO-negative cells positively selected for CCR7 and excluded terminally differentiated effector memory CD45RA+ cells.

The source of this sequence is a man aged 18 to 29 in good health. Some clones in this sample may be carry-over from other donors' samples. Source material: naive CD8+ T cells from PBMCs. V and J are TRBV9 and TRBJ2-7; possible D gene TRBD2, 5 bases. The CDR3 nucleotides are TGTGCCAGCAGCCCCTCTGGCCGGGGAGAAGGGAAAATCTTC. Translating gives CASSPSGRGEGKIF.